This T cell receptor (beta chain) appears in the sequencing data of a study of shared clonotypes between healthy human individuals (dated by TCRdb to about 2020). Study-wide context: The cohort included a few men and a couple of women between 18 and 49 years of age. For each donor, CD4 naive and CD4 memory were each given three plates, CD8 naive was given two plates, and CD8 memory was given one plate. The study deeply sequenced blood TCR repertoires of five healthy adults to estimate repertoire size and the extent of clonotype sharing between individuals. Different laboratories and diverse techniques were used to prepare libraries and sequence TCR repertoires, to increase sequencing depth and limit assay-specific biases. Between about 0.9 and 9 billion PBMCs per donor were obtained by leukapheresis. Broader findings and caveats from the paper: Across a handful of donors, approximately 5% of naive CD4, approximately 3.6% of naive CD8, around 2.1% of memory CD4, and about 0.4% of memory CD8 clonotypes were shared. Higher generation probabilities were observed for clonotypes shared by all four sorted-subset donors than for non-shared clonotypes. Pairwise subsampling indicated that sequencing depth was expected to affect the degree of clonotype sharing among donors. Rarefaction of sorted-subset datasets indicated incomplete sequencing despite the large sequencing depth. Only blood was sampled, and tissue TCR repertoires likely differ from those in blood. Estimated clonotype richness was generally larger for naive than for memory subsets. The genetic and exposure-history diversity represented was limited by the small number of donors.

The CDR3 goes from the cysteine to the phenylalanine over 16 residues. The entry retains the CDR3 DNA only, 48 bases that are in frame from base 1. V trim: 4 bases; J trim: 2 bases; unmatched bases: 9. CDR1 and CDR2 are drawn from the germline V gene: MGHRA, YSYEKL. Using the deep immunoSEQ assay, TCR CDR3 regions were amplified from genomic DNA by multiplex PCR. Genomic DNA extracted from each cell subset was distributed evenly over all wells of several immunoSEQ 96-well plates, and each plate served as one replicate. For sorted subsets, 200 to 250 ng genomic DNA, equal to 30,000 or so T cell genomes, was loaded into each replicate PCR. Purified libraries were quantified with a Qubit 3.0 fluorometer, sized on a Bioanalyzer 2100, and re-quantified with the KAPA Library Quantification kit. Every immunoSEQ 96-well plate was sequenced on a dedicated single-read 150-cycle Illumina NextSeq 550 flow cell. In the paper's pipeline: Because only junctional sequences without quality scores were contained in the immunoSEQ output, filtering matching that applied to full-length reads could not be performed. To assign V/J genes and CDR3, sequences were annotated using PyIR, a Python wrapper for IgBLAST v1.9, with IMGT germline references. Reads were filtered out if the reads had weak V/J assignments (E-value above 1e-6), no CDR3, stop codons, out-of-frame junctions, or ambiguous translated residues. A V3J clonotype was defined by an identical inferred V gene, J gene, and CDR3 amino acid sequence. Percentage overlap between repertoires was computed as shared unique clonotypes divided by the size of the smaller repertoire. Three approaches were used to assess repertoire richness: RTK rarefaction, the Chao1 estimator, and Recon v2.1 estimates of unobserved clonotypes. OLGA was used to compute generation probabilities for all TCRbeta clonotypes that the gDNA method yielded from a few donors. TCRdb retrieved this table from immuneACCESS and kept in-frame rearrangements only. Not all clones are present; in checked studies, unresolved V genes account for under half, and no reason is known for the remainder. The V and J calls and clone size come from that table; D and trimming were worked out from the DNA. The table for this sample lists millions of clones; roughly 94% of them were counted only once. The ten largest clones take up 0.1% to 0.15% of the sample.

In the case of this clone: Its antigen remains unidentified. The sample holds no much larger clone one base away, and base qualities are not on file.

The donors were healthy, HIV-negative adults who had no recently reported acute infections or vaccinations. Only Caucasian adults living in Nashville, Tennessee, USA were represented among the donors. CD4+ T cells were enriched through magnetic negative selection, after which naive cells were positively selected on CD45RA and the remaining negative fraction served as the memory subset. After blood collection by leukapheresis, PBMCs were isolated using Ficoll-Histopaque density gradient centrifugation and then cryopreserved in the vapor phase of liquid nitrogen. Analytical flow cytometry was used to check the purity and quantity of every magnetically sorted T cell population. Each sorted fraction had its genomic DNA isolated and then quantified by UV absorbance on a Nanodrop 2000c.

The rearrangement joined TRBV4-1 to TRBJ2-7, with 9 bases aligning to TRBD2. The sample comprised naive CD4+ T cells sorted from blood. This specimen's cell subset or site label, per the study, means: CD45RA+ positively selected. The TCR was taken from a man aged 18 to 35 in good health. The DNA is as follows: TGCGCCAGCAGCCGGGGGTTTAGCGGGGGTACCTACGAGCAGTACTTC. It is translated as CASSRGFSGGTYEQYF.